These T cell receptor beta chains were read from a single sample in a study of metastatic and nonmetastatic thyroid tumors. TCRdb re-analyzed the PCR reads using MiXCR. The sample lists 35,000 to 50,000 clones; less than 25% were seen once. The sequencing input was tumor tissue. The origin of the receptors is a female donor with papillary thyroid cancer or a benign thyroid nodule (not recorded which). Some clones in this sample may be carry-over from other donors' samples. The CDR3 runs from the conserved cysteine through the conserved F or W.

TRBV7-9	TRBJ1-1	CAIRVNTEAFF
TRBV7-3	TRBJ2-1	CASSFRQGAHNEQFF
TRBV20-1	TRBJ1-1	CSARPNLGQGAGNTEAFF
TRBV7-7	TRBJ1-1	CASSLDSGTEAFF
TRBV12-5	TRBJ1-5	CASGLDDIKPQHF
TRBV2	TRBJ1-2	CASSDRGTGTLGYTF
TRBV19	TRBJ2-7	CASSIWGGSSYEQYF
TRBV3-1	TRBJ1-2	CASSQDRVYGYTF
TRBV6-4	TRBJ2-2	CASSDSFNTGELFF
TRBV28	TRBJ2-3	CASSLTGLAGSTDTQYF